Listed below are T cell receptor beta chains from one sample, sequenced in a study of cytomegalovirus exposure and HLA in healthy donors. The method was immunoSEQ multiplex PCR; TCRdb's version includes in-frame clones alone and lacks a portion of them. The data contain 120,000 or so clones, roughly 89% of them singletons. Sequenced input: PBMCs. The receptors were gathered from a woman under 30 in good health and CMV-seronegative. The CDR3 runs from the conserved cysteine through the conserved F or W. D genes are given only for firm matches. Part of the rows lack a size; the others show once, few, many or a class for expanded clones.

abundance	v_gene	d_gene	j_gene	CDR3aa	CDR3nt
NA	TRBV30	TRBD1	TRBJ1-1	CAWGQGWGGTEAFF	TGTGCCTGGGGACAGGGATGGGGGGGCACTGAAGCTTTCTTT
NA	TRBV9	TRBD2	TRBJ2-3	CASSAGLAGSRSTQYF	TGTGCCAGCAGCGCGGGACTAGCGGGGTCCCGGAGTACGCAGTATTTT
few	TRBV6-5	TRBD2	TRBJ2-7	CASSTSAAGGGEQYF	TGTGCCAGCAGTACCAGTGCGGCGGGAGGCGGCGAGCAGTACTTC
NA	TRBV6-5	NA	TRBJ2-2	CASRPGTNTGELFF	TGTGCCAGCAGACCCGGGACAAACACCGGGGAGCTGTTTTTT
NA	TRBV28	NA	TRBJ1-1	CANRNSMNTEAFF	TGTGCCAACAGGAATTCTATGAACACTGAAGCTTTCTTT
once	TRBV28	NA	TRBJ1-4	CASGLTVTNEKLFF	TGTGCCAGTGGTTTGACAGTAACGAATGAAAAACTGTTTTTT
NA	TRBV6-1	NA	TRBJ1-5	CASSKGAALYSNQPQHF	TGTGCCAGCAGTAAAGGTGCGGCCCTCTATAGCAATCAGCCCCAGCATTTT
NA	TRBV6-1	TRBD2	TRBJ2-1	CASSVAGGSYNEQFF	TGTGCCAGCAGCGTAGCGGGAGGGTCCTACAATGAGCAGTTCTTC
NA	TRBV7-6	TRBD2	TRBJ2-2	CASSLTASGETGELFF	TGTGCCAGCAGCTTAACAGCTAGCGGGGAAACCGGGGAGCTGTTTTTT
NA	TRBV4-2	TRBD2	TRBJ2-7	CASSQAVNSGTVYEQYF	TGTGCCAGCAGCCAAGCGGTGAATAGCGGGACCGTCTACGAGCAGTACTTC
NA	TRBV7-9	TRBD1	TRBJ1-1	CASSLVGTGEWENTEAFF	TGTGCCAGCAGCTTAGTCGGGACAGGGGAGTGGGAGAACACTGAAGCTTTCTTT
once	TRBV6-5	NA	TRBJ1-3	CASTGENSGNTIYF	TGTGCCAGTACGGGGGAAAACTCTGGAAACACCATATATTTT
NA	TRBV28	NA	TRBJ2-7	CASRDSGSYEQYF	TGTGCCAGCCGGGACTCAGGCTCCTACGAGCAGTACTTC
NA	TRBV30	NA	TRBJ2-7	CAWILSYEQYF	TGTGCCTGGATCCTGAGCTACGAGCAGTACTTC
NA	TRBV7-9	TRBD1	TRBJ2-2	CASTPQGQEFPGELFF	TGTGCCAGCACCCCGCAGGGACAGGAATTCCCCGGGGAGCTGTTTTTT
NA	TRBV27	TRBD2	TRBJ2-3	CASSLTSGTDTQYF	TGTGCCAGCAGTTTAACTAGCGGGACAGATACGCAGTATTTT